The 5 T cell receptor beta chains below come from one sample, sequenced in a study of OX40 agonist ivuxolimab in advanced cancers. Profiling relied on immunoSEQ multiplex PCR, and the TCRdb table lists in-frame clones only, not all of them. Of some 110,000 clones listed, roughly 95% are singletons. Specimen: CD4+ or CD8+ T cells sorted from blood, collected in a trial of the OX40 agonist ivuxolimab. All receptors come from an adult with an advanced solid tumor such as melanoma, head and neck, liver or kidney cancer.

The J gene is TRBJ2-3, the V gene TRBV7-2; the D gene is possibly TRBD2 (6 bases). This CDR3 comprises 15 residues. CDR1 SGHTA and CDR2 FQGNSA come from the germline V gene. V was cut by 5 bases and J by 0 bases, with 12 bases left in between. The CDR3 spells CASSPIAASTDTQYF. CDR3 DNA sequence: TGTGCCAGCAGCCCGATAGCGGCTAGCACAGATACGCAGTATTTT. The full variable domain, rest sourced from reference TRBV7-2 and TRBJ2-3, is GAGVSQSPSNKVTEKGKDVELRCDPISGHTALYWYRQSLGQGLEFLIYFQGNSAPDKSGLPSDRFSAERTGGSVSTLTIQRTQQEDSAVYLCASSPIAASTDTQYFGPGTRLTVL.

The rearrangement joins TRBV6-6 to TRBJ1-4; no definite D call. V was cut by 5 bases and J by 6 bases, with 16 bases left in between. Germline-derived CDR1 and CDR2 are MNHNY and SVGAGI (reference sequence). This CDR3 region has 15 residues. CDR3 DNA: TGTGCCAGCAGTACGCGCCCGGGCCGGGATGAAAAACTGTTTTTT. Translated, it gives CASSTRPGRDEKLFF.

DNA of the CDR3: TGTGCCAGCAGTTTACGGACACAAGCTGGAAACACCATATATTTT. Protein: CASSLRTQAGNTIYF. The chain couples TRBV28 to TRBJ1-3; D is perhaps TRBD1 (5 bases). The V end was cut by 2 bases, the J end by 2 bases, with 10 bases between. CDR1 is MDHEN and CDR2 is SYDVKM in the germline V gene. This CDR3 contains 15 residues.

The chain uses TRBV7-2 and TRBJ2-3; 7 nucleotides match TRBD1. The V segment lost 5 bases and the J segment 4 bases; nucleotides outside the gene matches: 9. From germline, CDR1 is SGHTA and CDR2 FQGNSA. The CDR3 runs 15 residues. This chain's CDR3 is CASSPTGERADTQYF. The DNA of the CDR3 is TGTGCCAGCAGCCCTACAGGGGAAAGGGCAGATACGCAGTATTTT.

This rearrangement joins TRBV7-2 to TRBJ1-1, with unresolved D. Germline CDR1 is SGHTA and CDR2 is FQGNSA. V shed 1 base and J shed 1 base, with 4 bases lying between them. This CDR3 is 13 amino acids long. Here the CDR3 DNA reads TGTGCCAGCAGCTTAGGGTCGAACACTGAAGCTTTCTTT. This codes for CASSLGSNTEAFF.